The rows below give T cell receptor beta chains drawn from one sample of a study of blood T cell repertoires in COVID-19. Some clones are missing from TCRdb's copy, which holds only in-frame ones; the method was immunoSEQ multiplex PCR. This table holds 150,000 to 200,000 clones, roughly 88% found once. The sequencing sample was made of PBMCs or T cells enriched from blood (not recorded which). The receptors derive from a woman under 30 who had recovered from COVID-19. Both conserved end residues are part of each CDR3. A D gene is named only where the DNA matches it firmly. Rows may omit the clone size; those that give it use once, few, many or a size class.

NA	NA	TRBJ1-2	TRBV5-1	TGCGCCAGCAGCCGGAGACAGGACTCTTCCTCTGGCTACACCTTC	CASSRRQDSSSGYTF
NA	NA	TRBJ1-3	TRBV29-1	TGCAGCGTCTACAGCTCTGGAAACACCATATATTTT	CSVYSSGNTIYF
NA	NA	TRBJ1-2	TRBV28	TGTGCCAGCAGTTTGGTGGGACAAAATGGCTACACCTTC	CASSLVGQNGYTF
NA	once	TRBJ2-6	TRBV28	TGTGCCAGCAGTTTATTCATCTCTGGGGCCAACGTCCTGACTTTC	CASSLFISGANVLTF
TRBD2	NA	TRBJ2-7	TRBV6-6	TGTGCCAGCAGTTACGGGCTAGCGGGTCCTTACGAGCAGTACTTC	CASSYGLAGPYEQYF
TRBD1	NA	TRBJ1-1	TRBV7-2	TGTGCCAGCAGCCTAGGACAGGCCACTGAAGCTTTCTTT	CASSLGQATEAFF
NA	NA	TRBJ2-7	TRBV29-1	TGCAGCGTTGGAGAACAGGGGGAGGGCTACGAGCAGTACTTC	CSVGEQGEGYEQYF
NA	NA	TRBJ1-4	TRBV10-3	TGTGCCATCAGTGACAGGGGACCCACTAATGAAAAACTGTTTTTT	CAISDRGPTNEKLFF
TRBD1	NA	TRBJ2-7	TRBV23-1	TGCGCCAGCAGTCAAGGAACAGGGGCCTACGAGCAGTACTTC	CASSQGTGAYEQYF
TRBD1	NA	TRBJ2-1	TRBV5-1	TGCGCCAGCAGCCTCGTAGCAGGGGGCACAAGGAATGAGCAGTTCTTC	CASSLVAGGTRNEQFF
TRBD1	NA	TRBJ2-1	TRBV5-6	TGTGCCAGCAGCTTAACGACAGGGGGCTCCTACAATGAGCAGTTCTTC	CASSLTTGGSYNEQFF
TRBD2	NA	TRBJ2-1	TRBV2	TGTGCCAGCAGTGAATCACTAGCGGGGTACAATGAGCAGTTCTTC	CASSESLAGYNEQFF
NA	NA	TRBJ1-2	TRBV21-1	TGTGCCAGCAGCAAATCAGGCAGGGGGAGAGGTGGCTACACCTTC	CASSKSGRGRGGYTF
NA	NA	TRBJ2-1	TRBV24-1	TGTGCCACCAGTGATTTGACGGTGGATGAGCAGTTCTTC	CATSDLTVDEQFF
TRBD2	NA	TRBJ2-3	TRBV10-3	TGTGCCATCAGTGCTAACGGCAGACTAGCGGGGGTCGCAGATACGCAGTATTTT	CAISANGRLAGVADTQYF
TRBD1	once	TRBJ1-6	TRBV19	TGTGCCAGTAGTCCGGGACAGGGGAATTCACCCCTCCACTTT	CASSPGQGNSPLHF
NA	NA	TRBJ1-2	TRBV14	TGTGCCAGCAGCCAAGATTGGGGCGGAGACCAATATGGCTACACCTTC	CASSQDWGGDQYGYTF
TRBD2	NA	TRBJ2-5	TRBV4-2	TGTGCCAGCAGCCACCCGGGACTAGCGGGAGGGGAGACCCAGTACTTC	CASSHPGLAGGETQYF
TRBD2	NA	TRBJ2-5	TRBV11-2	TGTGCCAGCAGCCTGACTAGCGGGGGAGGGGAGACCCAGTACTTC	CASSLTSGGGETQYF
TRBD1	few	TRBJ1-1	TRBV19	TGTGCCAGTAGTATAATGGACAGGGACACTGAAGCTTTCTTT	CASSIMDRDTEAFF
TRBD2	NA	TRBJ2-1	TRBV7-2	TGTGCCAGCAGCTTTGAGGGACTAGACAATGAGCAGTTCTTC	CASSFEGLDNEQFF
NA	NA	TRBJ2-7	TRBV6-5	TGTGCCAGCAAACGGGACACCTCCTACGAGCAGTACTTC	CASKRDTSYEQYF
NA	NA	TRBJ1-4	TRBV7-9	TGTGCCAGCAGCCCGTCGGGTTCTAGTTCGCGTGGAAAACTGTTTTTT	CASSPSGSSSRGKLFF
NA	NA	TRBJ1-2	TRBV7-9	TGTGCCAGCAGCTTCGGATCTTTCCCCGAGGGTGGCTACACCTTC	CASSFGSFPEGGYTF
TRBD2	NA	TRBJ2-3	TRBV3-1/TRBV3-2	TGTGCCAGTCGTCCGGGGGGAACGGATACGCAGTATTTT	CASRPGGTDTQYF
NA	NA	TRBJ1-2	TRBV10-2	TGCGCCAGCGGGGACCGTACGACAGGAAGCTATGGCTACACCTTC	CASGDRTTGSYGYTF
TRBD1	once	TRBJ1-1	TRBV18	TGTGCCAGCTCACAGGGGGCCTATCTTAAGAGGAACACTGAAGCTTTCTTT	CASSQGAYLKRNTEAFF
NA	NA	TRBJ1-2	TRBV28	TGTGCCAGCACCTCTCCGGCCAGGACAAACTATGGCTACACCTTC	CASTSPARTNYGYTF
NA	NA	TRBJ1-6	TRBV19	TGTGCCAGTAACGGGGGGATAAATTCACCCCTCCACTTT	CASNGGINSPLHF
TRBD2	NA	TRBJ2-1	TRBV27	TGTGCCAGCAGTTTTTTACCACGACTAGCAGTAAATCCCGGGCAGTTCTTC	CASSFLPRLAVNPGQFF
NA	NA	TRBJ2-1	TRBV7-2	TGTGCCAGCAGCTTATTCGAGTGGTATGAGCAGTTCTTC	CASSLFEWYEQFF
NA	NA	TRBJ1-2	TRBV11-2	TGTGCCAGCAGCAACCAACAGGGAGGGTATGGCTACACCTTC	CASSNQQGGYGYTF
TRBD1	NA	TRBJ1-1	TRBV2	TGTGCCAGCAGTCCACGACAGGGTGCGCGGAACACTGAAGCTTTCTTT	CASSPRQGARNTEAFF
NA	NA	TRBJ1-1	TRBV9	TGTGCCAGCAGCGTAGACAGGACCGCTGAAGCTTTCTTT	CASSVDRTAEAFF
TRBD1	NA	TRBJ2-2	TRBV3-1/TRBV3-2	TGTGCCAGCAGCCAGGGGCAGGGGGCAGCCGGGGAGCTGTTTTTT	CASSQGQGAAGELFF
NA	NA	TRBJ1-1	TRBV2	TGTGCCTCGCGGGTATCCGGACAGAAGAACACTGAAGCTTTCTTT	CASRVSGQKNTEAFF
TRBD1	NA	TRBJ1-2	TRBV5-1	TGCGCCAGCAGGGGTGGGACAGGGGGCATCTATGGCTACACCTTC	CASRGGTGGIYGYTF
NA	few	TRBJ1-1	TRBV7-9	TGTGCCAGCAGCTTAGTGGTGCAGGTTTCAATGAACACTGAAGCTTTCTTT	CASSLVVQVSMNTEAFF
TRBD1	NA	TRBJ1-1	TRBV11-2	TGTGCCAGCAGCTTACTATCGGGACAGAGGTACACTGAAGCTTTCTTT	CASSLLSGQRYTEAFF
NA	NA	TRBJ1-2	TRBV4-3	TGCGCCAGCAGCCCCGCGGGAGCTAACTATGGCTACACCTTC	CASSPAGANYGYTF
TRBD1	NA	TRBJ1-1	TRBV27	TGTGCCAGCAGTACCGGGACAGGGGGCCTTGCTTTCTTT	CASSTGTGGLAFF